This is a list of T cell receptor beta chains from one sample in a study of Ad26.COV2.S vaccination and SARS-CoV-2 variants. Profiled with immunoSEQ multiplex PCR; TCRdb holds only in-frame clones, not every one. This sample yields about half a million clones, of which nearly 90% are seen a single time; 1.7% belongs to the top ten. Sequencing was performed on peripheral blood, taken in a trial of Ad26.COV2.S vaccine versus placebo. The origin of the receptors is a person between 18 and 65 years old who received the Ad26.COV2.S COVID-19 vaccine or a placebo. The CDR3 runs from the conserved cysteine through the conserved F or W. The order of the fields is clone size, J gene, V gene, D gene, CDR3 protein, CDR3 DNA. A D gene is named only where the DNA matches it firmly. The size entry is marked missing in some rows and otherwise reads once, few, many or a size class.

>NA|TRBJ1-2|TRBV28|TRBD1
CASSLQGGPYGYTF
TGTGCCAGCAGTTTGCAGGGGGGACCTTATGGCTACACCTTC
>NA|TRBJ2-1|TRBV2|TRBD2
CASRFGTSVPSEQFF
TGTGCCAGCAGGTTTGGGACTAGCGTACCCAGCGAGCAGTTCTTC
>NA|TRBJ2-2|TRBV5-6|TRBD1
CASSPAGGPGELFF
TGTGCCAGCAGCCCGGCAGGGGGTCCCGGGGAGCTGTTTTTT
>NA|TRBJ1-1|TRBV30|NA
CAWSIQGSAEAFF
TGTGCCTGGAGTATACAGGGTTCAGCTGAAGCTTTCTTT
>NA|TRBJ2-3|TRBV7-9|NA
CASSSRSTGTPRTDTQYF
TGTGCCAGCAGCTCACGAAGTACCGGGACACCTCGCACAGATACGCAGTATTTT
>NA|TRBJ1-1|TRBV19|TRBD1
CASRQGGGMNTEAFF
TGTGCCAGCAGACAGGGAGGGGGGATGAACACTGAAGCTTTCTTT
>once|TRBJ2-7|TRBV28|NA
CASSFRIGEQYF
TGTGCCAGCAGTTTCAGGATTGGCGAGCAGTACTTC
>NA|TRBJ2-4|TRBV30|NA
CAWSTREGIIQYF
TGTGCCTGGAGTACCCGCGAGGGGATCATTCAGTACTTC
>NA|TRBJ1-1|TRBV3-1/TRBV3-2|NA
CASSQEIPGVNTEAFF
TGTGCCAGCAGCCAAGAAATCCCAGGGGTGAACACTGAAGCTTTCTTT
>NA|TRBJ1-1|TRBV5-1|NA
CASSLGSRSKLNTEAFF
TGCGCCAGCAGCTTGGGATCGCGATCGAAACTCAACACTGAAGCTTTCTTT
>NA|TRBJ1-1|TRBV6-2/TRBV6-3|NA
CASSYSTEAFF
TGTGCCAGCAGTTACTCCACTGAAGCTTTCTTT
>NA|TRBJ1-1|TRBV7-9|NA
CASSLVGVPGSEAFF
TGTGCCAGCAGCTTAGTAGGGGTACCCGGCTCTGAAGCTTTCTTT
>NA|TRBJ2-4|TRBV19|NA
CASSQGRVQYF
TGTGCCAGTAGTCAGGGACGTGTTCAGTACTTC
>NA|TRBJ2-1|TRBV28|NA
CASTPVFSSYNEQFF
TGTGCCAGCACCCCAGTGTTCAGCTCCTACAATGAGCAGTTCTTC
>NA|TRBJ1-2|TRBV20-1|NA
CSASGGASGYTF
TGCAGTGCCAGTGGGGGGGCGAGTGGCTACACCTTC
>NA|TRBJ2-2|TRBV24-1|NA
CATSDRGHGELFF
TGTGCCACCAGTGACAGGGGTCACGGGGAGCTGTTTTTT
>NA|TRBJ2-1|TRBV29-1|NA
CSVVGGNEQFF
TGCAGCGTTGTAGGGGGCAATGAGCAGTTCTTC
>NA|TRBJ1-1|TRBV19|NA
CASSIASLWGAEAFF
TGTGCCAGTAGTATCGCCTCACTTTGGGGCGCTGAAGCTTTCTTT
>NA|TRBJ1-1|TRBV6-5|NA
CASKGGTTEAFF
TGTGCCAGCAAAGGGGGGACAACTGAAGCTTTCTTT
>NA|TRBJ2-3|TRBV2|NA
CASRDQGLNTDTQYF
TGTGCCAGCAGAGATCAGGGTTTGAACACAGATACGCAGTATTTT
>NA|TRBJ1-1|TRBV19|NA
CASSIGRYTEAFF
TGTGCCAGTAGTATTGGCAGGTACACTGAAGCTTTCTTT
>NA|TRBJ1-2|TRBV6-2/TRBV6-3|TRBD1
CASSYVPTGGGDYGYTF
TGTGCCAGCAGTTATGTCCCGACAGGGGGCGGCGACTATGGCTACACCTTC
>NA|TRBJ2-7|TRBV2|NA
CASQPESLGSYEQYF
TGTGCCAGTCAACCCGAATCTCTGGGTTCCTACGAGCAGTACTTC
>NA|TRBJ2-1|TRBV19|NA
CASSIAGGGLSSYNEQFF
TGTGCCAGTAGTATAGCTGGGGGAGGCCTAAGCTCCTACAATGAGCAGTTCTTC
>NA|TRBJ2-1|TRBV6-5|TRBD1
CASNPGTAGNEQFF
TGTGCCAGCAACCCCGGGACAGCAGGGAATGAGCAGTTCTTC
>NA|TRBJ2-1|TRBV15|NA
CATSSERLVSYNEQFF
TGTGCCACCAGCAGCGAAAGACTAGTCTCCTACAATGAGCAGTTCTTC
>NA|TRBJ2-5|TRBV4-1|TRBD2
CASSQAGGPRETQYF
TGCGCCAGCAGCCAAGCGGGGGGGCCACGAGAGACCCAGTACTTC
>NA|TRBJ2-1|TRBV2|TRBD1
CASSGGTGGNEQFF
TGTGCCAGCAGCGGGGGTACAGGGGGCAATGAGCAGTTCTTC
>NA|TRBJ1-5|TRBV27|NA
CASSLFGTDQPQHF
TGTGCCAGCAGTTTATTCGGGACTGATCAGCCCCAGCATTTT
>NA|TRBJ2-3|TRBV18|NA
CASSPRGLASITDTQYF
TGTGCCAGCTCACCACGGGGGTTAGCTTCAATCACAGATACGCAGTATTTT
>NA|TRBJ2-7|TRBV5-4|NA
CASNEGGSYEQYF
TGTGCCAGCAATGAGGGGGGTTCTTACGAGCAGTACTTC
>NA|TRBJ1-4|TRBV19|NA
CASSIDPWQARGEKLFF
TGTGCCAGTAGTATAGATCCTTGGCAAGCCCGGGGTGAAAAACTGTTTTTT
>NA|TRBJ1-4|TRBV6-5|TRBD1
CASSRDRGEKLFF
TGTGCCAGCAGTAGGGACAGGGGTGAAAAACTGTTTTTT
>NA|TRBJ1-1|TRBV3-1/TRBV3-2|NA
CASSQGVTEAFF
TGTGCCAGCAGCCAAGGAGTTACTGAAGCTTTCTTT
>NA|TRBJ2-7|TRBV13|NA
CASGLRSSYEQYF
TGTGCCAGCGGACTCAGGAGCTCCTACGAGCAGTACTTC
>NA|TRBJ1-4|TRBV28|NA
CASSLRQARGEKLFF
TGTGCCAGCAGTCTGAGACAGGCCCGTGGTGAAAAACTGTTTTTT
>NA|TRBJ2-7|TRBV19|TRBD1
CASSIDRGTARQYF
TGTGCCAGTAGTATAGATCGAGGGACAGCGAGGCAGTACTTC
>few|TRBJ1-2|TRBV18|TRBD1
CASSFGQGIDGYTF
TGTGCCAGCTCATTTGGACAGGGGATTGATGGCTACACCTTC
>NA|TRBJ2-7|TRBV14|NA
CASSRGLNEQYF
TGTGCCAGCAGCCGGGGGTTGAACGAGCAGTACTTC
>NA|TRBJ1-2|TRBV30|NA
CAWIPAGAPNYGYTF
TGTGCCTGGATCCCAGCAGGAGCCCCGAACTATGGCTACACCTTC
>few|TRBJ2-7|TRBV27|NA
CASSLYGLGTYEQYF
TGTGCCAGCAGTTTATACGGGTTAGGGACCTACGAGCAGTACTTC
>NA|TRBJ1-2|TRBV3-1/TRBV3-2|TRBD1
CASSLGGNYGYTF
TGTGCCAGCAGCCTAGGGGGCAACTATGGCTACACCTTC
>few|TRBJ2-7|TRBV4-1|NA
CASSPAGLSSYEQYF
TGCGCCAGCAGCCCGGCGGGGCTTAGCTCCTACGAGCAGTACTTC
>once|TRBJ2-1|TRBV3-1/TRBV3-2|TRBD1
CASSQDRTGSNQGQQFF
TGTGCCAGCAGCCAAGATCGGACAGGGTCTAATCAGGGTCAACAGTTCTTC
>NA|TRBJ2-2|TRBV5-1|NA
CASSWTSGNTGELFF
TGCGCCAGCAGCTGGACGAGCGGGAACACCGGGGAGCTGTTTTTT
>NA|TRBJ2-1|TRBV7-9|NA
CASSLAYQRSYNEQFF
TGTGCCAGCAGCTTAGCATACCAGCGGAGCTACAATGAGCAGTTCTTC
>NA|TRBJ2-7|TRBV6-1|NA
CASSETSSYEQYF
TGTGCCAGCAGTGAAACTAGTTCCTACGAGCAGTACTTC
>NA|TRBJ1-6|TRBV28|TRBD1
CASSRKGGQNSPLHF
TGTGCCAGCAGTCGTAAGGGGGGACAGAATTCACCCCTCCACTTT
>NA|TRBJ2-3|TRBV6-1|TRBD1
CASSERGQGATDTQYF
TGTGCCAGCAGTGAAAGGGGACAGGGTGCGACAGATACGCAGTATTTT
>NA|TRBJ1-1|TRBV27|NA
CAVYPSTGRMNTEAFF
TGTGCCGTATACCCATCGACAGGACGGATGAACACTGAAGCTTTCTTT
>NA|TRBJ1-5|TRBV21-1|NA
CASSKSRHSNQPQHF
TGTGCCAGCAGCAAATCGAGACATAGCAATCAGCCCCAGCATTTT
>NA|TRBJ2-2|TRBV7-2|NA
CASSLFGPQGRELFF
TGTGCCAGCAGCTTATTCGGTCCCCAGGGGCGGGAGCTGTTTTTT
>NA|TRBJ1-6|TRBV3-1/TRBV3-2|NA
CASSPLGGGGSPLHF
TGTGCCAGCAGCCCACTTGGGGGGGGAGGGTCACCCCTCCACTTT
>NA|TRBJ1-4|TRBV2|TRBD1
CASRETGVREKLFF
TGTGCCAGCAGGGAGACAGGGGTCCGTGAAAAACTGTTTTTT
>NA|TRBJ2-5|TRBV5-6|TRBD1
CASSSGQGAGETQYF
TGTGCCAGCAGCTCCGGACAGGGGGCGGGAGAGACCCAGTACTTC